The 15 T cell receptor beta chains reported below all come from one sample, sequenced in a study of Ad26.COV2.S vaccination and SARS-CoV-2 variants. Treatment specified: around 19 received Ad26.COV2.S at low or high dose, single or two shots; several received placebo; per-sample allocation not given. It was on day 63 after the first vaccine or placebo injection that samples were taken. Profiling relied on immunoSEQ multiplex PCR, and the TCRdb table lists in-frame clones only, not all of them. The sample lists about 320,000 clones, 85% occurring once. The specimen was peripheral blood, collected in a trial of Ad26.COV2.S vaccine versus placebo. These receptor sequences come from a person aged 18-65 years who received the Ad26.COV2.S COVID-19 vaccine or a placebo.

The genes are TRBV5-6 and TRBJ1-2; 7 positions agree with TRBD1. The V segment lost 3 bases and the J segment 4 bases; nucleotides outside the gene matches: 9. This CDR3 has 15 residues. Germline V CDR1 and CDR2: SGHDT, YYEEEE. CDR3 region: CASSWTGQSFYGYTF. CDR3 coding DNA: TGTGCCAGCAGCTGGACAGGACAATCTTTCTATGGCTACACCTTC. Looking up the rest from reference TRBV5-6 and TRBJ1-2 gives the full variable domain: DAGVTQSPTHLIKTRGQQVTLRCSPKSGHDTVSWYQQALGQGPQFIFQYYEEEERQRGNFPDRFSGHQFPNYSSELNVNALLLGDSALYLCASSWTGQSFYGYTFGSGTRLTVV.

With regard to this clone: The sample holds other DNA sequences that translate to the same CDR3. V and J are TRBV5-1 and TRBJ2-5; D gene ambiguous. This CDR3 has 14 amino acids. Trimming removed 0 bases from V and 2 bases from J, with 8 bases in between. Germline values: CDR1 SGHRS, CDR2 YFSETQ. Here the CDR3 reads CASSLAPGQETQYF. CDR3 sequence (DNA): TGCGCCAGCAGCTTGGCTCCAGGACAAGAGACCCAGTACTTC.

The chain carries TRBV5-1 and TRBJ1-5; unclear D gene. The CDR3 runs to 15 residues. Trimming pared 4 bases from V and 7 bases from J, leaving 18 bases between. Germline V CDR1 and CDR2: SGHRS, YFSETQ. CDR3 coding DNA: TGCGCCAGCAGCCGGACCCCAGGATTCGAGCAGCCCCAGCATTTT. It encodes CASSRTPGFEQPQHF.

The rearrangement joins TRBV19 to TRBJ2-2; maybe TRBD1 (5 bases). Germline lookup yields CDR1 LNHDA and CDR2 SQIVND (reference sequence). The length of the CDR3 is 16 residues. Trimming stripped 0 bases from V and 0 bases from J, with 8 bases between. CDR3 in DNA: TGTGCCAGTAGTATAGATCAGGGTACGAACACCGGGGAGCTGTTTTTT. Amino acid sequence: CASSIDQGTNTGELFF.

This chain links TRBV30 with TRBJ1-2, with unresolved D. This CDR3 has 14 amino acids. Trimming took off 3 bases at V and 2 bases at J, with 13 bases between the two ends. Germline lookup yields CDR1 GTSNPN and CDR2 SVGIG (reference sequence). CDR3 in amino acids: CAWSLGSTNYGYTF. In nucleotides, the CDR3 is TGTGCCTGGAGCCTCGGCAGCACGAACTATGGCTACACCTTC.

Points on this clone: The junction and the germline gene differ at one end; a read error may be behind it. V usage is TRBV12-3 or TRBV12-4 and J usage is TRBJ2-7, with a tentative D call TRBD1 (6 bases). This CDR3 contains 13 residues. The CDR3, as DNA: TGTGCCAGCAGCCCTACAGGGTCCTCCGAGCAGTACTTC. Translating gives CASSPTGSSEQYF.

This chain connects TRBV7-2 to TRBJ2-1; D gene unclear. CDR1 and CDR2 (germline): SGHTA, FQGNSA. Trimming shortened V by 3 bases and J by 5 bases, and 8 bases separated the two germline ends. CDR3 size: 13 residues. The CDR3, as DNA: TGTGCCAGCAGCTTGTTAAGGGACAATGAGCAGTTCTTC. Translation: CASSLLRDNEQFF.

This chain connects TRBV11-2 to TRBJ2-3; 8 nucleotides align to TRBD1. The CDR3 length is 17 residues. CDR1 is SGHAT and CDR2 is FQNNGV in the germline V gene. With 1 base clipped from V and 2 bases from J, the junction kept 8 bases outside the gene matches. CDR3 sequence reads: CASSLAPGGISTDTQYF. DNA for the CDR3: TGTGCCAGCAGCTTAGCCCCAGGGGGCATTTCCACAGATACGCAGTATTTT.

The chain has TRBV14 and TRBJ2-7; D uncertain. CDR1 SGHDN and CDR2 FVKESK come from the germline V gene. Trimming removed 3 bases at V and 4 bases at J, with 4 bases between. The CDR3 sequence is 11 residues long. CDR3 nucleotides: TGTGCCAGCAGCCATCTTTACGAGCAGTACTTC. Amino acids: CASSHLYEQYF.

This clone showed up just a few times. Other nucleotide sequences in the sample specify the same CDR3. The chain combines TRBV7-2 with TRBJ2-7, with unresolved D. The CDR3 has 14 amino acids. Germline values: CDR1 SGHTA, CDR2 FQGNSA. Trimming removed 5 bases from V and 3 bases from J, with 14 bases in between. The CDR3 loop is CASSPSRSLYEQYF. As DNA, the CDR3 is TGTGCCAGCAGCCCATCGAGGAGCCTCTACGAGCAGTACTTC.

The chain has TRBV5-6 and TRBJ1-5; D gene ambiguous. The CDR3 runs 15 residues. The germline CDR1 and CDR2 sequences are SGHDT and YYEEEE. Trimming took off 2 bases at V and 2 bases at J, with 11 bases between the two ends. As DNA, the CDR3 is TGTGCCAGCAGCTTTTATACAACCCGCAATCAGCCCCAGCATTTT. This gives the protein CASSFYTTRNQPQHF.

The V call is TRBV11-2, the J call TRBJ2-3; 15 nucleotides agree with TRBD2. The V segment lost 6 bases and the J segment 4 bases; nucleotides outside the gene matches: 5. The CDR3 is 16 amino acids. Germline V gene sequence: CDR1 SGHAT, CDR2 FQNNGV. CDR3 region: CASRGTSGGPADTQYF. CDR3 DNA: TGTGCCAGCAGAGGGACTAGCGGGGGGCCCGCAGATACGCAGTATTTT.

The chain recombines TRBV7-8 with TRBJ2-3; TRBD2 agrees at 9 bases. CDR1 is SGHVS and CDR2 is FQNEAQ in the germline V gene. J lost 2 bases, V lost 2 bases, and 5 bases had no gene match. This CDR3 is built from 16 residues. CDR3 in amino acids: CASSLLGLAPTDTQYF. The CDR3 DNA is TGTGCCAGCAGCTTACTGGGACTAGCCCCCACAGATACGCAGTATTTT.

J is TRBJ1-1 and V is TRBV18; a possible D gene is TRBD1 (5 bases). The CDR3 has 13 residues. Between the trimmed V and J ends, which lost 5 bases and 1 base, there was a span of 8 bases. The V gene's germline CDR1 is KGHSH and CDR2 LQKENI. The CDR3 loop reads CASSDDRNTEAFF. The CDR3 DNA sequence: TGTGCCAGCTCAGACGACAGGAACACTGAAGCTTTCTTT.

V and J are TRBV7-2 and TRBJ2-1; 15 bases map to TRBD2. Germline V gene sequence: CDR1 SGHTA, CDR2 FQGNSA. The CDR3 totals 19 residues. Unmatched junction bases numbered 12, after V lost 5 bases and J lost 4 bases. The CDR3 bases are TGTGCCAGCAGCGCTAGGACTAGCGGGGGGGTCCGATCGTACAATGAGCAGTTCTTC. It yields the protein CASSARTSGGVRSYNEQFF.